The rows below give T cell receptor beta chains drawn from one sample of a study of blood T cell repertoires in COVID-19. Libraries were prepared by immunoSEQ multiplex PCR; TCRdb keeps only in-frame clonotypes and omits some of them. Among 150,000 to 200,000 clones listed, roughly 79% were seen once. The sample consisted of peripheral blood. The receptors originated from a middle-aged woman with COVID-19, enrolled during active disease. CDR3s include the opening cysteine and the closing phenylalanine or tryptophan.

>TRBV19|TRBJ2-5
CASSVLAGGPAGWETQYF
>TRBV7-9|TRBJ2-3
CASSARLAVTSTDTQYF
>TRBV14|TRBJ1-3
CASRPPGNSGNTIYF
>TRBV15|TRBJ1-4
CATRSYYRVNEKLFF
>TRBV7-8|TRBJ2-2
CASSSRGSFTGELFF
>TRBV28|TRBJ1-5
CASSLNPGYSNQPQHF
>TRBV18|TRBJ1-1
CASSPQRQELNTEAFF
>TRBV5-1|TRBJ1-6
CASSWTGDTGSPLHF
>TRBV7-2|TRBJ2-2
CASSLDRATGELFF
>TRBV7-9|TRBJ2-1
CASIPAGTGSYNEQFF
>TRBV29-1|TRBJ2-1
CSVAGGREWKDEQFF
>TRBV28|TRBJ1-5
CASSYLNRMEPQHF
>TRBV28|TRBJ1-1
CASTLRRVDRRKRRTEAFF
>TRBV2|TRBJ2-1
CASSEVGDRDNEQFF
>TRBV28|TRBJ2-1
CASSSSGRVPPGEQFF
>TRBV9|TRBJ2-1
CASSGMGGGPYNEQFF
>TRBV19|TRBJ2-3
CASSNLAGSSTDTQYF
>TRBV9|TRBJ1-6
CASSVALQGPGSPLHF
>TRBV6-5|TRBJ2-2
CASRETGGRTGELFF
>TRBV18|TRBJ2-1
CASSLGQGFEGNEQFF
>TRBV27|TRBJ2-7
CASSFGTGAYEQYF
>TRBV6-5|TRBJ2-7
CASSHQRVAVYEQYF
>TRBV27|TRBJ1-2
CASNSGQGNGYTF
>TRBV9|TRBJ1-4
CASSVAQGFGEKLFF
>TRBV27|TRBJ1-1
CASSSDRGGTEAFF